This T cell receptor beta chain was recorded in a study of brain T cells in children with intractable seizures. Time point noted: blood from clinic visit 5 months post-surgery; TSC patient then seizure free. Sequencing was limited to surgery cases with top T cell transcript signatures in brain tissue. Pre-surgery treatment included at least one anti-epileptic drug. Profiling relied on immunoSEQ multiplex PCR, and the TCRdb table lists in-frame clones only, not all of them. The sample shows about 340,000 clones, about 93% of them seen only once. With 3 bases removed from V and 3 bases from J, the gap between germline ends came to 12 bases. The CDR3 is 13 amino acids. Germline-derived CDR1 and CDR2 are DFQATT and SNEGSKA (reference sequence). Details on this clone: Its antigen is not known.

Study-level points and caveats: Patients' HCMV serostatus was unknown; virus specificity rests on CDR3 similarity alone. Absence of clones before surgery may stem from lower sequencing depth.

This chain joins TRBV20-1 and TRBJ2-7, with unresolved D. The receptor comes from a boy less than two years old with tuberous sclerosis and intractable seizures. Here the sequenced sample was peripheral blood, taken roughly 5 months after surgery. The CDR3 loop is CSASSPHSYEQYF. CDR3 DNA: TGCAGTGCTAGTTCTCCCCACAGCTACGAGCAGTACTTC.